This T cell receptor (beta chain) was obtained from a study of T cells in Graves' hyperthyroidism and ophthalmopathy. General observations from the study: Appearing also in blood were most of the thyroid clonotypes expanded above 0.001. In validation, the model predicted ophthalmopathy. These predictions came a median roughly seven months before onset.

The CDR3 has 15 amino acids. Between the trimmed V and J ends, which lost 1 base and 5 bases, there was a span of 12 bases. Germline V gives CDR1 SGHTA, CDR2 FQGNSA. Amplification of TCR beta CDR3 regions used RNA as the template. The HTBI primer set drove a first-round RT-PCR of the TCR CDR3. TCRdb re-called the multiplex PCR reads through MiXCR, storing one row per CDR3 protein. Here the sample spans fewer than 650,000 distinct CDR3 sequences, around 14% being singletons. This clonotype appeared many times. Its specificity is unknown. Sequencing input: blood. The TCR sequence derives from a woman under 30 with Graves' ophthalmopathy. The chain employs TRBV7-2 and TRBJ2-1; the D is unclear. The CDR3 reads CASSLGATQNNEQFF. The CDR3 coding sequence is TGTGCCAGCAGCTTAGGAGCGACCCAAAACAATGAGCAGTTCTTC.